This entry is about one T cell receptor beta chain. Its cognate antigen has yet to be identified. There are no base qualities to consult, and no much larger clone falls within one base. The CDR3 sequence holds 13 residues, the cysteine and phenylalanine included. Only CDR3 DNA remains: 39 bases, in frame from the first base. The germline V gene (reference sequence) gives CDR1 as LNHDA and CDR2 as SQIVND. The trim is 5 bases for V and 7 bases for J, with a gap of 12 bases between the germline ends. Read against the paper, the sample's time point label means: cycle 4 day 1 (C4D1), after five to seven weeks of nivolumab. Every trial patient had relapsed after autologous stem cell transplantation, and cohorts A, B and C differed in prior brentuximab vedotin exposure. The trial cohort included 45 to 65 patients with relapsed/refractory classical Hodgkin lymphoma, and each patient had a best overall response of complete response, partial response or progressive disease. In the multi-cohort phase II CheckMate 205 trial, trial patients received single-agent nivolumab. An independent review committee assessed best overall response by applying the 2007 International Working Group response criteria. PBMCs from the trial were collected at three points: immediately before nivolumab initiation (C1D1), and during therapy at cycle 2 day 1 and cycle 4 day 1. Peripheral blood was collected in 8 mL Vacutainer Cell Preparation Tubes, from which PBMCs were isolated by centrifugation and then cryopreserved.

Genomic DNA was extracted with the Qiagen DNeasy kit from unsorted PBMCs and from negatively selected CD4+ and CD8+ fractions. TCR beta CDR3 regions were amplified by immunoSEQ multiplex PCR using primers annealing to V and J segments. Amplification bias was minimized using a synthetic immune receptor repertoire, and residual bias was removed computationally after sequencing. The published analysis was carried out like this. Custom Python scripts were used to quantify repertoire diversity as the Shannon entropy index. Unsorted, CD4+ and CD8+ repertoires were analyzed separately, except in combined analyses where CD4+ and CD8+ sequences were merged in silico. A clone counted as expanded when the clone's frequency after treatment rose at least 2-fold relative to C1D1, and clones undetected at baseline were given a pseudocount of 0.5. Clones with 0 or 1 copy at C1D1 were defined as singleton clones, while clones with 2 or more copies were defined as non-singleton clones. By matching protein sequences in sorted samples from the same patient, clones expanded in unsorted samples were annotated as CD4+, CD8+ or unknown. Wilcoxon tests on paired samples were used to test diversity changes from C1D1 to C4D1. The table comes from immuneACCESS by way of TCRdb, which keeps in-frame sequences with V and J called. Part of the clones is missing from these tables; in studies checked, under half for an unresolved V gene and the rest for unknown reasons. V and J calls and clone size follow that table, whereas D and trimming were derived from the DNA. Recorded for this sample are some 39,000 clones; 78% of them occurred a single time. 37% of the sample lies in the top ten.

This sample stems from a study of PD-1 blockade in classical Hodgkin lymphoma (dated by TCRdb to about 2020). About the full investigation: Nivolumab dosing was 3 mg/kg intravenously every 2 weeks, continuing until either disease progression or unacceptable toxicity. The study used TCR beta sequencing and CyTOF to define a peripheral blood immune signature of response to PD-1 blockade in classical Hodgkin lymphoma. Overall results and qualifications from the work: Lower diversity was seen in patients whose nivolumab began less than 1 year after ASCT, and these patients were left out of later analyses so that immune reconstitution would not confound the results. Baseline diversity similar to that of newly diagnosed patients was observed in trial patients achieving complete response, whereas significantly lower diversity was observed in partial responders and progressors. CD4+ but not CD8+ TCR diversity rose significantly by C4D1 (p=0.0027 vs p=0.16), most apparent in complete responders (p=0.02). Baseline TCR diversity was reported to be lower in newly diagnosed patients than in healthy donors and to be lower still in relapsed/refractory patients. The study covered only a single clinical trial cohort, and the causes of the repertoire differences, possibly disease activity or prior therapy, were still not defined.

This chain joins TRBV19 to TRBJ1-5; the D gene cannot be resolved reliably. The source is a human donor with classical Hodgkin lymphoma. The sequencing used peripheral blood mononuclear cells (PBMCs), collected before the fourth cycle of nivolumab. The DNA sequence reads TGTGCCAGTAGTGTATGGGTGGACCAGCCCCAGCATTTT. This gives the protein CASSVWVDQPQHF.